This TCR beta chain was obtained from a study of CD4 and CD8 cells across lung adenocarcinoma regions. The CDR3 length is 14 residues. Looked up from germline, CDR1 is MNHEY and CDR2 is SMNVEV (reference sequence). Each CDR3 protein is one row after TCRdb ran MiXCR on the PCR reads. The sample lists 9,500 to 12,000 distinct CDR3 sequences; less than 70% were seen once. This clonotype was counted a few times. The chain recombines TRBV27 with TRBJ2-1; D call uncertain. TRBJ2-7 explains the end of the DNA better; the J call may be wrong. The clonotype originates from a male donor with lung adenocarcinoma. The CD4 and CD8 labels of this study may be unreliable. The source material was CD4+ T cells from the center of a lung tumor. The CDR3 DNA is TGTGCCAGCAGTCCGTTCCTCGAGGCCTACGAGCAGTACTTC. Amino acid sequence: CASSPFLEAYEQYF.